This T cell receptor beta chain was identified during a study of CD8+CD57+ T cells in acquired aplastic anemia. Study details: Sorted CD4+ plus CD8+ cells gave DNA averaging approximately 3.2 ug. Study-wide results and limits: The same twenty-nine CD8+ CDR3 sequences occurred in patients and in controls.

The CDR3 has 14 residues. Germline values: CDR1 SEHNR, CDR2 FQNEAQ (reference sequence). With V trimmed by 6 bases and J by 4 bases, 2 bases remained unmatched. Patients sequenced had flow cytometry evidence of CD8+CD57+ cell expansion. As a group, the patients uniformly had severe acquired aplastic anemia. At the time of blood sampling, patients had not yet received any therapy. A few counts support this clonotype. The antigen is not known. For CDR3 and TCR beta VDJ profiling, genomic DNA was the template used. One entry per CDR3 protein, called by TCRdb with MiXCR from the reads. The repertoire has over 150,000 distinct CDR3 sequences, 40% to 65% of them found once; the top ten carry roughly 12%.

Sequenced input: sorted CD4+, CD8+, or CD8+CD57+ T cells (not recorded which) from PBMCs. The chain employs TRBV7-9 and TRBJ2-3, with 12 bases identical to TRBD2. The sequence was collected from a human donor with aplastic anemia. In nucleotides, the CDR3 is TGTGCCAGCAGTTCTAGCGGGGGGGCAGATACGCAGTATTTT. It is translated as CASSSSGGADTQYF.